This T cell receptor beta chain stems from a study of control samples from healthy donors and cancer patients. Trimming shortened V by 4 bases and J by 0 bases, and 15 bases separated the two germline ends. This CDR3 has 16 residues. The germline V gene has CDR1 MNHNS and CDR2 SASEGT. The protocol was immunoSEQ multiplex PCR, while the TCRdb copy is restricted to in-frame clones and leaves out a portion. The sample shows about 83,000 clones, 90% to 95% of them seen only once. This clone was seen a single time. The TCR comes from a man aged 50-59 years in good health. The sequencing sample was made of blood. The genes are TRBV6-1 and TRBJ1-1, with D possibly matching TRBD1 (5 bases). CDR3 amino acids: CASSGREGTVNTEAFF. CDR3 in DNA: TGTGCCAGCAGTGGCAGGGAGGGGACCGTGAACACTGAAGCTTTCTTT.